This entry describes one T cell receptor (beta chain). Its target is unknown. Profiled with immunoSEQ multiplex PCR; TCRdb holds only in-frame clones, not every one. The sample has 45,000 to 60,000 clones; around 60% are singletons. Between the trimmed V and J ends, which lost 1 base and 4 bases, there was a span of 14 bases. Per germline, CDR1 SGHVS and CDR2 FQNEAQ. This CDR3 spans 16 amino acids. The sample is drawn from a study of cytotoxic CD8 clonotypes in ibrutinib-treated CLL. The wider study: Over 10 relapsed/refractory, roughly 15 treatment-naive; around 18 IGHV unmutated. Following treatment for a median about 12 months, range 6 to 36, response samples were then taken.

Study results and limitations: There were differences in sampling times between sustained-remission and progressing patients. Clonality climbed at ibrutinib response, then dropped toward baseline at progression.

The sequence was obtained from a human donor with chronic lymphocytic leukemia. The chain combines TRBV7-8 with TRBJ1-3, with D perhaps matching TRBD1 (5 bases). Sequenced material: PBMCs, taken after 24 months of ibrutinib treatment. The CDR3 DNA sequence: TGTGCCAGCAGCTTAGGAAGATTGGCAGGGGGAAACACCATATATTTT. Its protein product is CASSLGRLAGGNTIYF.